Listed below are T cell receptor beta chains from one sample, sequenced in a study of T cell repertoires in cytomegalovirus infection. From the reads, TCRdb called clonotypes with MiXCR, one entry per CDR3 protein. This sample has approximately 110,000 distinct CDR3 sequences; over 25% occur once, and the top ten carry under 65%. These receptors are not linked to any known antigen. The starting material was CD8+ T cells from cultured PBMCs, obtained from culture after CMV antigen stimulation. The receptors were sampled from a human donor in good health (CMV status not recorded). Some clones in this sample may be carry-over from other donors' samples. The CDR3 runs from the conserved cysteine through the conserved F or W. A D gene is named only where the DNA matches it firmly. Clone size is given for some rows only: seen once, a few or many times, or a class if the clone is expanded.

j_call | v_call | d_call | clone_size | cdr3_length | cdr3_nt | cdr3_aa
TRBJ2-7 | TRBV3-1 | - | - | 12 | TGTGCCAGCAGCCAGGCGGACTACGAGCAGTACTTC | CASSQADYEQYF
TRBJ2-7 | TRBV6-5 | - | - | 14 | TGTGCCAGCAGTCAGGACCCTTCTCCCTACGAGCAGTACTTC | CASSQDPSPYEQYF
TRBJ1-5 | TRBV19 | - | - | 13 | TGTGCCAGCAGAGACGCCTATAATCAGCCCCAGCATTTT | CASRDAYNQPQHF
TRBJ1-6 | TRBV19 | - | - | 16 | TGTGCCAGTAGTATCTTGGGGAGCTCCTATAATTCACCCCTCCACTTT | CASSILGSSYNSPLHF
TRBJ2-4 | TRBV6-6 | - | few | 16 | TGTGCCAGCAGTTACTCTCAGACGTTAGCCAAAAACATTCAGTACTTC | CASSYSQTLAKNIQYF
TRBJ2-7 | TRBV7-2 | TRBD1 | few | 18 | TGTGCCAGCAGCTTAGTCGGGGCCCGGGACAGGGTCTCCGGCGAGCAGTACTTC | CASSLVGARDRVSGEQYF
TRBJ1-1 | TRBV5-4 | - | - | 15 | TGTGCCAGCAGCTTGGTCGGTCAGGGGAGGACTGAAGCTTTCTTT | CASSLVGQGRTEAFF
TRBJ2-3 | TRBV20-1 | TRBD1 | many | 17 | TGCAGTGCTAGAGATCAGACAGGGGTTACTAGCACAGATACGCAGTATTTT | CSARDQTGVTSTDTQYF
TRBJ1-5 | TRBV6-5 | TRBD1 | few | 15 | TGTGCCAGCAGGCCCGGGACAGGGGACAATCAGCCCCAGCATTTT | CASRPGTGDNQPQHF
TRBJ2-2 | TRBV6-2/TRBV6-3 | - | - | 14 | TGTGCCAGCAGTTTGGACATCAACACCGGGGAGCTGTTTTTT | CASSLDINTGELFF
TRBJ2-7 | TRBV6-2/TRBV6-3 | - | few | 16 | TGTGCCAGCAGTTACTCGTTCGAGGCAGGGAACTACGAGCAGTACTTC | CASSYSFEAGNYEQYF
TRBJ1-5 | TRBV10-3 | - | many | 14 | TGTGCCATCAGTGAGGGGGCTAGCTACCAGCCCCAGCATTTT | CAISEGASYQPQHF
TRBJ1-3 | TRBV7-9 | - | - | 15 | TGTGCCAGCAGATTGGACGGGAACTCTGGAAACACCATATATTTT | CASRLDGNSGNTIYF
TRBJ2-5 | TRBV28 | TRBD1 | - | 15 | TGTGCCAGCAGGCTGGACAGGGGCTTACAAGAGACCCAGTACTTC | CASRLDRGLQETQYF
TRBJ2-1 | TRBV5-6 | - | few | 14 | TGTGCCAGCAGCTTCCGTGATTCCTACAATGAGCAGTTCTTC | CASSFRDSYNEQFF
TRBJ2-5 | TRBV14 | TRBD2 | - | 18 | TGTGCCAGCAGCCTTTACCGACTAGCGGGGGGGCCGGGAGAGACCCAGTACTTC | CASSLYRLAGGPGETQYF
TRBJ2-7 | TRBV7-8 | TRBD1 | many | 14 | TGTGCCAGCAGCACCGAGACAGGGGGCTACGAGCAGTACTTC | CASSTETGGYEQYF
TRBJ1-6 | TRBV20-1 | TRBD1 | - | 16 | TGCAGTGCTTGGGGGTCCGGGACAGAGTTAAATTCACCCCTCCACTTT | CSAWGSGTELNSPLHF
TRBJ2-1 | TRBV7-9 | TRBD2 | - | 17 | TGTGCCAGCCGTACTAGCGGGGGGGCCCAGTCCTACAATGAGCAGTTCTTC | CASRTSGGAQSYNEQFF